The TCR beta chain under discussion was sequenced for a study of CD8+CD57+ T cells in acquired aplastic anemia. Turning to the study itself: Each DNA sample taken from sorted CD4+ and CD8+ cells came to 2.5 to 4 ug on average.

Germline V CDR1 and CDR2: KGHDR, SFDVKD. Between the trimmed V and J ends, which lost 0 bases and 4 bases, there was a span of 1 base. This CDR3 is 12 amino acids long. General study points: Patients did not significantly differ from controls in CD8+ Simpson's diversity. Patients and controls shared twenty-nine CD8+ CDR3 sequences, highly expressed in patients.

CDR3 and TCR beta VDJ profiling relied on a genomic DNA template. Each CDR3 protein is one row after TCRdb ran MiXCR on the reads. This sample has 300,000 or so distinct CDR3 sequences, with 50% to 70% found just once. Comment on this clonotype: Antigen: not known.

This sequence originates from a human donor with severe aplastic anemia or a healthy control (not recorded which). The sequenced sample consisted of sorted CD4+, CD8+, or CD8+CD57+ T cells (not recorded which) from PBMCs. The genes are TRBV24-1 and TRBJ2-3; the D is unclear. The CDR3 reads CATSDLPDTQYF. In nucleotides, the CDR3 is TGTGCCACCAGTGATTTGCCAGATACGCAGTATTTT.